Following are 8 T cell receptor beta chains from one sample sequenced in a study of CXCR4 blockade with PD-1 therapy in pancreatic cancer. TCRdb's table, derived via immunoSEQ multiplex PCR, lists solely in-frame clones and lacks some. Here the sample spans about 5,900 clones, about 40% being singletons. The sample taken for sequencing was tumor tissue. These receptors were collected from a human donor with pancreatic ductal adenocarcinoma.

The chain recombines TRBV19 with TRBJ1-1; D remains unclear. This CDR3 comprises 13 residues. CDR1 is LNHDA, CDR2 SQIVND, per germline (reference sequence). The V end lost 7 bases, the J end lost 1 base, and 10 bases lay between the germline ends. For the CDR3, the DNA is TGTGCCAGTATCGCACCCCCGAACACTGAAGCTTTCTTT. Translating gives CASIAPPNTEAFF.

This clone was counted between two and nine times. The CDR3 nucleotides read TGTGCCAGCTCACCACCAGAGAACACAGATACGCAGTATTTT. Its translation is CASSPPENTDTQYF. V gene TRBV18 combines with J gene TRBJ2-3; D ambiguous. CDR1 and CDR2 (germline): KGHSH, LQKENI. V was shortened by 0 bases and J by 2 bases, with 6 bases between the two germline ends. The CDR3 consists of 14 residues.

This chain joins TRBV18 and TRBJ2-5; 7 positions agree with TRBD1. CDR1 is KGHSH and CDR2 is LQKENI in the germline V gene. The CDR3 extends over 15 amino acids. Trimming took 2 bases from V and 5 from J; bases not matched to a gene: 8. The CDR3 nucleotides are TGTGCCAGCTCACCAAAGAGGGGGCTAGGGGAGACCCAGTACTTC. Translation gives CASSPKRGLGETQYF.

The chain recombines TRBV18 with TRBJ2-7, with D perhaps given as TRBD1 or TRBD2 (5 bases each). The CDR3 totals 14 residues. Deletions cut 6 bases from V and 0 bases from J, with 12 bases between. Germline-derived CDR1 and CDR2 are KGHSH and LQKENI. CDR3 loop: CASSPGTSSYEQYF. The CDR3 nucleotides read TGTGCCAGCTCTCCGGGGACGAGCTCCTACGAGCAGTACTTC.

The sample holds many counts of this clone. This chain joins TRBV6-8 and TRBJ1-1, with TRBD1 matching over 12 bases. Germline values: CDR1 MNHGY, CDR2 SAAAGT. CDR3 length: 16 residues. Trimming removed 5 bases from V and 3 bases from J; junction bases left unmatched: 7. The DNA of the CDR3 is TGTGCCAGCAGTGGGGACAGGGGGCGGCAGGACACTGAAGCTTTCTTT. This translates into CASSGDRGRQDTEAFF.

This clone was counted only a few times. The genes are TRBV10-3 and TRBJ2-7, with 8 bases identical to TRBD2. Trimming removed 2 bases from V and 3 bases from J; junction bases left unmatched: 3. CDR3 length: 14 residues. Germline lookup yields CDR1 ENHRY and CDR2 SYGVKD. The CDR3 sequence: CAISEPSGSYEQYF. CDR3 DNA: TGTGCCATCAGTGAGCCCAGCGGGAGCTACGAGCAGTACTTC.

The V gene is TRBV5-1, the J gene TRBJ2-3; the D is unclear. Germline V gene data show CDR1 as SGHRS and CDR2 as YFSETQ. V was trimmed by 4 bases and J by 3 bases, leaving 12 bases between them. The CDR3 is 14 residues long. CDR3 in DNA: TGCGCCAGCAGCATAGGGCGCAGGACAGATACGCAGTATTTT. This sequence encodes CASSIGRRTDTQYF.

This clone showed up just a few times. The chain uses TRBV9 and TRBJ2-7; 12 bases map to TRBD2. V trimming: 5 bases; J trimming: 5 bases; junction bases outside the gene matches: 20. The CDR3 extends over 19 amino acids. Per germline, CDR1 SGDLS and CDR2 YYNGEE. The CDR3 nucleotides are TGTGCCAGCAGTGAATCTCTGCGCGTGGGGACTAGCGGGTTAAACGAGCAGTACTTC. Translating gives CASSESLRVGTSGLNEQYF.